The subject of this entry is one T cell receptor beta chain. Produced via immunoSEQ multiplex PCR; TCRdb's table is partial and in-frame only. The top ten clones hold just under 7.5% of a sample with about 230,000 clones, 83% of them seen once. Germline-derived CDR1 and CDR2 are MDHEN and SYDVKM. The CDR3 is 15 residues long. The V and J ends lost 4 bases and 7 bases respectively, with 19 bases between them. These data are taken from a study of blood T cell repertoires in COVID-19. Sequenced: peripheral blood. The genes are TRBV28 and TRBJ1-2, with D hard to call. The sequence was collected from a woman aged 45-59 years with acute or convalescent COVID-19. The CDR3 DNA reads TGTGCCAGCAGTTCCCGGGCCGGGAGGATGTCTGGCTACACCTTC. This encodes CASSSRAGRMSGYTF.